This T cell receptor (beta chain) was recorded in a study of STAT5B mutations in CD4+ large granular lymphocyte leukemia. About this clone: The identical CDR3 is also encoded by other nucleotide sequences in the sample.

The CDR3 spans 14 residues. Per germline, CDR1 SGHRS and CDR2 YFSETQ. V dropped 0 bases and J dropped 2 bases, with 5 bases sitting between them. Profiled with immunoSEQ multiplex PCR; TCRdb holds only in-frame clones, not every one. The table has tens of thousands of clones, around three quarters seen once; the top ten hold 2%. The chain recombines TRBV5-1 with TRBJ2-2; D remains ambiguous. The specimen sequenced was CD4+ T cells from blood buffy coats. The clonotype was recovered from a human donor in good health. The CDR3 DNA sequence: TGCGCCAGCAGCTTGGGACAAAACACCGGGGAGCTGTTTTTT. Translated, it gives CASSLGQNTGELFF. The whole variable domain, filled in from reference TRBV5-1 and TRBJ2-2, reads KAGVTQTPRYLIKTRGQQVTLSCSPISGHRSVSWYQQTPGQGLQFLFEYFSETQRNKGNFPGRFSGRQFSNSRSEMNVSTLELGDSALYLCASSLGQNTGELFFGEGSRLTVL.